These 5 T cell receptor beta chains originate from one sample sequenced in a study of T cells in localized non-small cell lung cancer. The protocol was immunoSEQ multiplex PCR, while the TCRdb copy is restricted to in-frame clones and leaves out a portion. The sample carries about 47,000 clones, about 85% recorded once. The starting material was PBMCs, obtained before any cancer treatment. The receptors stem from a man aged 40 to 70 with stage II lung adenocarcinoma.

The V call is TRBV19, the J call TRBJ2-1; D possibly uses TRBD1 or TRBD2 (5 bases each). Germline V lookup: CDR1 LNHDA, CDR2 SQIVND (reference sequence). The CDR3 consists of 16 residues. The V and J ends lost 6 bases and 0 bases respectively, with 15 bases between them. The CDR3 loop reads CASRSAGTSSYNEQFF. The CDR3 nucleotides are TGTGCCAGTAGATCTGCAGGGACGAGCTCCTACAATGAGCAGTTCTTC.

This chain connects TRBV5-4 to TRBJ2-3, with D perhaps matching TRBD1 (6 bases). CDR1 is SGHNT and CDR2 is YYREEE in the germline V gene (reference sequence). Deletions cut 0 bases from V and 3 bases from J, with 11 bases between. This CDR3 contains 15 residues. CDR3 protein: CASSLDQGRTDTQYF. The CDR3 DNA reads TGTGCCAGCAGCTTGGATCAGGGGCGGACAGATACGCAGTATTTT.

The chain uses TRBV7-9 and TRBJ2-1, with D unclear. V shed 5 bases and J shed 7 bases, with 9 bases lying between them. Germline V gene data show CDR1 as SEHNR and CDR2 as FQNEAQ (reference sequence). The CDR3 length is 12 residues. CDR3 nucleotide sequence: TGTGCCAGCAGCAGTCTCAGAAATGAGCAGTTCTTC. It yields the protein CASSSLRNEQFF. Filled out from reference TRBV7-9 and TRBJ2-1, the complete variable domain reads DTGVSQNPRHKITKRGQNVTFRCDPISEHNRLYWYRQTLGQGPEFLTYFQNEAQLEKSRLLSDRFSAERPKGSFSTLEIQRTEQGDSAMYLCASSSLRNEQFFGPGTRLTVL.

The CDR3 reads CASSVFDTTYEQYF. CDR3 coding DNA: TGTGCCAGCAGCGTCTTCGACACCACCTACGAGCAGTACTTC. The chain recombines TRBV9 with TRBJ2-7; no firm D call. V lost 2 bases and J lost 2, with 11 bases in between. The CDR3 sequence is 14 residues long. The germline V gene has CDR1 SGDLS and CDR2 YYNGEE.

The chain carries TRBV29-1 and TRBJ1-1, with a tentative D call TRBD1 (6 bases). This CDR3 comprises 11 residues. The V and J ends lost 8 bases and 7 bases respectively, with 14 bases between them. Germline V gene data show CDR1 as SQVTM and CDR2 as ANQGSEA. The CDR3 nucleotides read TGCAGCTCCGAGGAGGGGGATGAAGCTTTCTTT. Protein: CSSEEGDEAFF.